This T cell receptor (beta chain) derives from a study of graft-versus-host responses after intestinal transplantation. Study background: As for transplant type, recipients had multivisceral, liver-intestinal, or isolated intestinal grafts. Uniformly, recipients were administered anti-thymocyte globulin induction with subsequent tacrolimus and steroids for 2 to 3 years. Study findings and constraints: Early post-transplant HvG declines showed an association with peak circulating GvH clone levels. There were GvH clones found in recipient marrow, and some of them appeared first in ileum or blood.

Germline V gene lookup returns CDR1 SNHLY and CDR2 FYNNEI. The CDR3 is 13 residues long. V lost 5 bases to trimming and J lost 3 bases, with 10 bases between them. Some clones are missing from TCRdb's copy, which holds only in-frame ones; the method was immunoSEQ multiplex PCR. In the table there are approximately 23,000 clones, roughly 44% of which are singletons. Irradiated, violet-dye-labeled stimulators (around 200,000) were plated alongside around 200,000 CFSE-labeled responders. The sample was alloreactive CD8+ T cells from a mixed lymphocyte reaction culture, taken before transplantation. Subset reported: CFSE-low proliferating T cells sorted from roughly 6-day pre-transplant mixed lymphocyte reaction (GvH or HvG direction). This clonotype originated in a human patient who was an organ donor for intestinal transplantation. This chain uses TRBV2 with TRBJ2-5, with D maybe TRBD2 (5 bases). CDR3 bases: TGTGCCAGCAGTCTCTATAGCGAAGAGACCCAGTACTTC. Its translation: CASSLYSEETQYF.